This T cell receptor (beta chain) was sequenced in a study of T cells in Graves' hyperthyroidism and ophthalmopathy. V was pared by 4 bases and J by 1 base, with 14 bases between. Germline loops: CDR1 MNHNS, CDR2 SASEGT. The CDR3 spans 15 residues. RNA transcripts were the template for amplifying TCR beta CDR3 regions. An initial round of RT-PCR targeting the TCR CDR3 relied on the HTBI primer set. In TCRdb, the multiplex PCR reads were re-called with MiXCR into one record per CDR3 protein. The top ten hold under 8.5% of the sample, which has some 770,000 distinct CDR3 sequences, about 17% seen once. This clonotype has more than one count but fewer than ten. Graves' hyperthyroidism without ophthalmopathy progression within 18 months was termed stable. These patients, aged 18 to 65, had recently diagnosed hyperthyroidism lasting under 2 months. Uncontrolled infection, other autoimmune disease, pregnancy or lactation excluded patients.

This receptor was obtained from a man aged 18 to 29 with Graves' hyperthyroidism. The V gene is TRBV6-1, the J gene TRBJ2-7, with D tentatively TRBD1 (5 bases). The sequenced sample was blood. This CDR3 reads CASSVSGLRSYEQYF. The CDR3 DNA follows: TGTGCCAGCAGTGTATCAGGGCTCCGGTCCTACGAGCAGTACTTC.